Here is one T cell receptor beta chain with its context. As yet, its antigen is unknown. Reverse transcription of extracted RNA yielded cDNA, which provided the sequencing template. The protocol was immunoSEQ multiplex PCR, while the TCRdb copy is restricted to in-frame clones and leaves out a portion. The data hold roughly 150,000 clones, with 50% to 60% observed a single time. PBMC-derived CD4+ and CD8+ T cells were sorted. Germline CDR1 reads SGHTA; CDR2 reads FQGNSA. The CDR3 consists of 16 residues. The V end was cut by 5 bases, the J end by 1 base, with 12 bases between. This entry comes from a study of CD8+ T cells in alopecia areata. Study-level results: Lesional scalp, especially alopecia totalis/universalis, showed higher clonality than normal scalp. Possibly because of HLA-related factors, TCR sharing was less clear across patients than in mice. Sequenced scalp T cells also include alphabeta T cells resident in normal skin.

Sample: CD4+ T cells sorted from blood. This TCR was recovered from a human donor in good health. The genes are TRBV7-2 and TRBJ2-6, with D perhaps matching TRBD1 (6 bases). The CDR3 region is CASSHRGGSGANVLTF. The CDR3 bases are TGTGCCAGCAGCCACCGAGGGGGTTCTGGGGCCAACGTCCTGACTTTC.